Below, one TCR beta chain is given with its context. What antigen it recognizes has not been identified. Base qualities are not at hand, and no much larger clone is one base apart. The data stem from a study of shared clonotypes between healthy human individuals (dated by TCRdb to between 2020 and 2021). In the study overall: Two women and three men aged 18 to 49 years were included in the cohort. For each donor, CD4 naive and CD4 memory were each run on three plates, CD8 naive on two plates, and CD8 memory on one plate. Blood TCR repertoires of about five healthy adults were deeply sequenced to estimate repertoire size and the extent of clonotype sharing between individuals. Libraries were prepared and TCR repertoires were sequenced by different laboratories using diverse techniques, in order to increase sequencing depth and limit assay-specific biases. Each donor's leukapheresis produced roughly between roughly 0.85 and 9.5 billion PBMCs.

The donors were healthy, HIV-negative adults who had no recently reported acute infections or vaccinations. Only Caucasian adults living in Nashville, Tennessee, USA were represented among the donors. CD4+ T cells were enriched through magnetic negative selection, after which naive cells were positively selected on CD45RA and the remaining negative fraction served as the memory subset. Blood was collected by leukapheresis, and PBMCs were isolated by Ficoll-Histopaque density gradient centrifugation and then cryopreserved in liquid nitrogen vapor phase. Analytical flow cytometry was used to check the purity and quantity of every magnetically sorted T cell population. Genomic DNA was isolated from each sorted fraction and quantified by UV absorbance on a Nanodrop 2000c. Using the deep immunoSEQ assay, multiplex PCR amplified TCR CDR3 regions from genomic DNA. Extracted genomic DNA from each cell subset was distributed evenly across all wells of several immunoSEQ 96-well plates, and each plate was treated as a replicate. For sorted subsets, each replicate PCR was loaded with approximately 200 ng genomic DNA, equivalent to some 31,000 T cell genomes. Purified libraries were measured with a Qubit 3.0 fluorometer, size-checked on a Bioanalyzer 2100, and measured again with the KAPA Library Quantification kit. Each immunoSEQ 96-well plate was sequenced on its own single-read 150-cycle Illumina NextSeq 550 flow cell. The original methods were these. Because only junctional sequences without quality scores were contained in the immunoSEQ output, filtering matching that applied to full-length reads could not be performed. To assign V/J genes and CDR3, sequences were annotated against IMGT germline references using PyIR, a Python wrapper for IgBLAST v1.9. Reads were removed for weak V/J assignments (E-value above 1e-6), missing CDR3, stop codons, out-of-frame junctions, or ambiguous translated residues. V3J clonotypes were defined as sequences sharing an identical inferred V gene, J gene, and CDR3 amino acid sequence. The percentage overlap between two repertoires was calculated by dividing the number of shared unique clonotypes by the size of the smaller repertoire. Three approaches were used to assess repertoire richness: RTK rarefaction, the Chao1 estimator, and Recon v2.1 estimates of unobserved clonotypes. OLGA was used to compute generation probabilities for all TCRbeta clonotypes that the gDNA method yielded from a few donors. The immuneACCESS repertoire file appears here via TCRdb, limited to in-frame rearrangements. These files lack a portion of the clones; in checked studies, under half of the deficit traces to unresolved V genes, and the cause of the others is not known. V and J calls and clone size are as listed in that table; D and trimming were resolved from the DNA. Within this sample are 2 million to 3 million clones, with 90% to 95% of them counted one time only. The top ten clonotypes cover roughly 0.39% of the sample.

CDR1 and CDR2, looked up from the germline V gene (reference sequence), are MNHEY and SMNVEV. The junction shows trimming of 6 bases on V and 2 bases on J, and the gene matches do not reach 3 bases of it. Counted from cysteine to phenylalanine, this CDR3 has 14 amino acids. This entry keeps only the CDR3 DNA: 42 bases, framed from base 1. General conclusions and limits of the study: Roughly 5% of naive CD4, 3.5% of naive CD8, 2.3% of memory CD4, and less than 0.45% of memory CD8 clonotypes were shared across a few donors. Estimated clonotype richness was generally larger for naive than for memory subsets. Incomplete sequencing was indicated by rarefaction of sorted-subset datasets, despite the large sequencing depth. Because the study included only a small number of donors, the genetic and exposure-history diversity represented was limited. Clonotypes shared by all four sorted-subset donors showed higher generation probabilities than non-shared clonotypes. Pairwise subsampling indicated that sequencing depth was expected to affect the degree of clonotype sharing among donors. Sampling was limited to blood, and TCR repertoires in tissue likely differ from TCR repertoires in blood.

The chain was built from TRBV27 and TRBJ1-5; 8 nucleotides in the junction match TRBD1. The source of this sequence is a man aged 18 to 35 in good health. Some clones in this sample may be carry-over from other donors' samples. The specimen sequenced was naive CD4+ T cells from PBMCs. The sample's cell subset or site label, decoded: CD45RA+ positively selected. The CDR3 protein: CASRKTGGNQPQHF. The nucleotides are TGTGCCAGCAGGAAGACAGGGGGCAATCAGCCCCAGCATTTT.